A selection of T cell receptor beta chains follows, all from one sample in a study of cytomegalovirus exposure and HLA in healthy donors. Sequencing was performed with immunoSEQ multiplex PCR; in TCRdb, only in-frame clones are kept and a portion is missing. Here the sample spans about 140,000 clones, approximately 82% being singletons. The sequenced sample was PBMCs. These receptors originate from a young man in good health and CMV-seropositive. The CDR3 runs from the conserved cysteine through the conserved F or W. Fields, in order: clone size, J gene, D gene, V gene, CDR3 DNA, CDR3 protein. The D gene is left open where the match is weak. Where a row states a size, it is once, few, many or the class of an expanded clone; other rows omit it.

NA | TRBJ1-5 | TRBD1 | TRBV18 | TGTGCCAGCTCCAACGATAGACAGGGGAACAATCAGCCCCAGCATTTT | CASSNDRQGNNQPQHF
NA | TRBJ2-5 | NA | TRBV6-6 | TGTGCCAGCAGCCTACTAGAGACCCAGTACTTC | CASSLLETQYF
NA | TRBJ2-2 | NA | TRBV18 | TGTGCCAGCTCACCACTAGGAGGCGGTAATTGGAACACCGGGGAGCTGTTTTTT | CASSPLGGGNWNTGELFF
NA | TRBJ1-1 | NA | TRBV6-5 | TGTGCCAGCAGCTCCTGGGAGGCGAACACTGAAGCTTTCTTT | CASSSWEANTEAFF
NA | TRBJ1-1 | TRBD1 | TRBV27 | TGTGCCAGCAGTTTATATTCGACAGGGGCCACTGAAGCTTTCTTT | CASSLYSTGATEAFF
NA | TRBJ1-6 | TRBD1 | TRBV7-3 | TGTGCCAGCAGCTTGGACAGGCCGGGGGTTTCACCCCTCCACTTT | CASSLDRPGVSPLHF
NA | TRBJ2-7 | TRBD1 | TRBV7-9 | TGTTCCAGCAGCTACGGACAGGCAAGGCCCTACGAGCAGTACTTC | CSSSYGQARPYEQYF
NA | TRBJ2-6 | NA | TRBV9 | TGTGCCAGCAGCGACAGGGTTCTTCCTGGGGCCAACGTCCTGACTTTC | CASSDRVLPGANVLTF
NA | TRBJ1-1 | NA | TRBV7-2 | TGTGCCAGCAGCCCGGAGAGGAACACTGAAGCTTTCTTT | CASSPERNTEAFF
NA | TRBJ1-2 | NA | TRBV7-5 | TGTGCCAGAAGCTGGGAGGACATAGATGGCTACACCTTC | CARSWEDIDGYTF
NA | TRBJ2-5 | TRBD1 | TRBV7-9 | TGTGCCAGCAGCCCTGGACAGGGGGAAGGGACCCAGTACTTC | CASSPGQGEGTQYF
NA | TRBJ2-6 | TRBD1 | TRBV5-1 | TGCGCCAGCAGCGTGGCCCCAGGGGGCATTGGCTCTGGGGCCAACGTCCTGACTTTC | CASSVAPGGIGSGANVLTF
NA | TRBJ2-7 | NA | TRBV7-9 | TGTTCCAGCAGCTCAGGGACTGGGCCTGCCTACGAGCAGTACTTC | CSSSSGTGPAYEQYF
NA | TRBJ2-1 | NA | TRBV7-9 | TGTGCCAGCAGCTTAGACAGCTCCTACAATGAGCAGTTCTTC | CASSLDSSYNEQFF
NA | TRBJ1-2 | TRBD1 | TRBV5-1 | TGCGCCAGCAGCTTGGGGGACAGCGGCTATGGCTACACCTTC | CASSLGDSGYGYTF
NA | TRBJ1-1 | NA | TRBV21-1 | TGTGCCAGCAGGACTCCAGGGGGGAAAGCTTTCTTT | CASRTPGGKAFF
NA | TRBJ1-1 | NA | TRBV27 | TGTGCCAGCTCTCCAACGGGAGGGACTGAAGCTTTCTTT | CASSPTGGTEAFF
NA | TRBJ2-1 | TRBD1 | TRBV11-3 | TGTGCCAGCAGCTTAGACAGGGGGAATTGGAATGAGCAGTTCTTC | CASSLDRGNWNEQFF
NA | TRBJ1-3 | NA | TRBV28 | TGTGCCAGCAGTTATAGGCAGGGGCGGGCTGGAAACACCATATATTTT | CASSYRQGRAGNTIYF
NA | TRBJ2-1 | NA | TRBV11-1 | TGTGCCAGCAGCTTAGCGGGGGGCTACAATGAGCAGTTCTTC | CASSLAGGYNEQFF
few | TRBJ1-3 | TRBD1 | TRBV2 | TGTGCCAGCAGGCGGACAGGGGGCGCGGCGGACACCATATATTTT | CASRRTGGAADTIYF
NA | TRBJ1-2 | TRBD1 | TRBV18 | TGTGCCAGCTCACCTGACGCAGGGGGCAATGGCTACACCTTC | CASSPDAGGNGYTF
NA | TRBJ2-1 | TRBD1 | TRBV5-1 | TGCGCCAGCAGCTTGGCCCCGGGACAGACCTACAATGAGCAGTTCTTC | CASSLAPGQTYNEQFF
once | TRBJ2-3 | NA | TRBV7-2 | TGTGCCAGCAGCTTACACCTAAGCACAGATACGCAGTATTTT | CASSLHLSTDTQYF
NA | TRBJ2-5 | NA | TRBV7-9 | TGTGCCAGCAGCCCTGGACACATCCAAGAGACCCAGTACTTC | CASSPGHIQETQYF
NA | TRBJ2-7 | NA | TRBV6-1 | TGTGCCAGCAATCGGGAGACAGCCAGCTCCTACGAGCAGTACTTC | CASNRETASSYEQYF
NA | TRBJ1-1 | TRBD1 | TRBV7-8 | TGTGCCAGCAGCGTATCCGGGACAGGGGGCCGTGCTTTCTTT | CASSVSGTGGRAFF
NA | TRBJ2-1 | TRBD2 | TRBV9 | TGTGCCAGCAGCGTAGGTAGCGGGAGCAGGGAGGAGCAGTTCTTC | CASSVGSGSREEQFF
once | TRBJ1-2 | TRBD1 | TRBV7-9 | TGTGCCAGCAGCTTAGAAGCCGGGACAGCTGGCTACACCTTC | CASSLEAGTAGYTF
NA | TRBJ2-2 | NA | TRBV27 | TGTGCCAGCAGTTTAAATATTCGTGGAGCAGGGCCGAACACCGGGGAGCTGTTTTTT | CASSLNIRGAGPNTGELFF
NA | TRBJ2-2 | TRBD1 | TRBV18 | TGTGCCAGCTCACTCGTACAAGGGGGCCATGGCGGCGGGGAGCTGTTTTTT | CASSLVQGGHGGGELFF
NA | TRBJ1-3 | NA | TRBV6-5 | TGTGCCAGCAGTTACTCTACAGGGATCTCTGGAAACACCATATATTTT | CASSYSTGISGNTIYF
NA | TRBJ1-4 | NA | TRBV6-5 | TGTGCCAGCAGTTACGTCGCGGGAGAAAAACTGTTTTTT | CASSYVAGEKLFF
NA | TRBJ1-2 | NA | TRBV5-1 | TGCGCCAGCAGCTTGGCCCGCCAGGGGCTCGGCTATGGCTACACCTTC | CASSLARQGLGYGYTF
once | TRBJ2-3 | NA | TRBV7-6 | TGTGCCAGCAGCTTAGAGTTGGCTAGCACAGATACGCAGTATTTT | CASSLELASTDTQYF
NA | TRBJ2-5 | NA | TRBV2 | TGTGCCAGCAGTGAGTGGGCAGGCCAAGAGACCCAGTACTTC | CASSEWAGQETQYF
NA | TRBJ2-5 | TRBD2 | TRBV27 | TGTGCCAGCAGTTTAGCAGCGGGGGGGCGAGAGACCCAGTACTTC | CASSLAAGGRETQYF
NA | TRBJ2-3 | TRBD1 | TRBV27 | TGTGCCAGCAGTTTATCACGACAGGGGTTAGATACGCAGTATTTT | CASSLSRQGLDTQYF